The TCR beta chain under discussion was sequenced for a study of ipilimumab plus nivolumab after autologous stem cell transplantation. Overall study results and limits: Authors suggest TCR repertoire, Treg phenotype and gut microbiota support further study.

This clone counts as medium-sized. As yet, its antigen is unknown. Repertoires were generated with immunoSEQ multiplex PCR, while TCRdb's copy carries only in-frame clones and drops some. The sample contains some 17,000 clones, over 60% of which appear only once. The V gene's germline CDR1 is SEHNR and CDR2 FQNEAQ (reference sequence). This CDR3 is 15 amino acids long. The V end was cut by 1 base, the J end by 2 bases, with 11 bases between. The clonotype was recovered from a male donor with diffuse large B-cell lymphoma. The chain is built from TRBV7-9 and TRBJ1-2; D gene unclear. Specimen: PBMCs, collected in a trial of ipilimumab plus nivolumab as post-transplant consolidation. CDR3 residues: CASSLERRGNYGYTF. The DNA for the CDR3 is TGTGCCAGCAGCTTAGAGAGACGGGGAAACTATGGCTACACCTTC.